The entry that follows covers one T cell receptor beta chain sequence. Germline and junction disagree at one end, which may indicate a read error. The data derive from a study of beta chain features in type 1 diabetes. CDR3 size: 16 residues. The authors reverse transcribed all of the isolated RNA, so sequencing captured expressed TCRB transcripts. Clones were read by immunoSEQ multiplex PCR, and TCRdb kept only the in-frame ones, dropping some. The data show roughly 500,000 clones, 30% seen once. V gene TRBV23-1 combines with J gene TRBJ2-7; 9 bases match TRBD1. TRBV23-1 is recorded as an ORF, its role being uncertain. This clonotype was sampled from a man younger than 35 in good health. The sequenced sample consisted of naive CD4+ T cells from blood. The CDR3 nucleotides read TGCGCCAGCAGTCAATCGCGGGGACAGGGCTCCCACGAGCAGTACTTC. Translated, it gives CASSQSRGQGSHEQYF.